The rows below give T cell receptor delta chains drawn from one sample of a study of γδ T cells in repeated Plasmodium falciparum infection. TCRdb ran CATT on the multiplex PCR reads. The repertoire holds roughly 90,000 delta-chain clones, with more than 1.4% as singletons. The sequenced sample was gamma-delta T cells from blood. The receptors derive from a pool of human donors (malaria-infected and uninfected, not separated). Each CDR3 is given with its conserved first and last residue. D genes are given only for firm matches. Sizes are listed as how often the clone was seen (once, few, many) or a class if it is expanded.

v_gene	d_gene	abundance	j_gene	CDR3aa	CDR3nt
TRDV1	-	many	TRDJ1	CALGEGPTLYTDKLIF	TGTGCTCTTGGGGAGGGCCCAACTCTGTACACCGATAAACTCATCTTT
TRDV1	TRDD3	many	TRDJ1	CALGETFGSYEEAGGYADKLIF	TGTGCTCTTGGGGAAACCTTTGGTTCCTACGAAGAGGCTGGGGGATACGCCGATAAACTCATCTTT
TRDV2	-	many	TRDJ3	CACDTVTGNSWDTRQMFF	TGTGCCTGTGACACCGTAACTGGGAATTCCTGGGACACCCGACAGATGTTTTTC
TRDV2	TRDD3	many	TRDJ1	CACDTLYWGIREPDKLIF	TGTGCCTGTGACACCTTGTACTGGGGGATACGCGAGCCCGATAAACTCATCTTT
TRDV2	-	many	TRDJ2	CACDWGPQALTAQLFF	TGTGCCTGTGACTGGGGGCCCCAAGCTTTGACAGCACAACTCTTCTTT
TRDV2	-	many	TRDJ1	CACDPVSHAGFPRNTDKLIF	TGTGCCTGTGACCCCGTCTCCCACGCGGGATTCCCGCGAAACACCGATAAACTCATCTTT
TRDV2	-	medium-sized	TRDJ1	CACDTRGGDNTDKLIF	TGTGCCTGTGACACCCGTGGTGGGGACAACACCGATAAACTCATCTTT
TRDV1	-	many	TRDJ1	CALGAPFGGRFRLIF	TGTGCTCTTGGGGCTCCCTTCGGGGGTAGGTTTCGACTCATCTTT
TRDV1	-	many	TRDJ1	CALGERKTDLRLGSTYTDKLIF	TGTGCTCTTGGGGAACGGAAAACGGACCTACGGCTGGGGAGCACCTACACCGATAAACTCATCTTT
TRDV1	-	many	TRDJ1	CALGGAFTPTWIGETTNTDKLIF	TGTGCTCTTGGGGGTGCCTTTACTCCTACGTGGATTGGGGAAACCACGAACACCGATAAACTCATCTTT
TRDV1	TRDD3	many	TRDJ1	CALGEPSGGYWFGTTDKLIF	TGTGCTCTTGGGGAACCCTCGGGGGGATACTGGTTTGGTACCACCGATAAACTCATCTTT
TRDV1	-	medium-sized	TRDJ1	CALGERVYSFTFYTDKLIF	TGTGCTCTTGGGGAACGGGTGTATTCGTTCACCTTCTACACCGATAAACTCATCTTT
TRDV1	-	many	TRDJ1	CALGEGPKRPDKLIF	TGTGCTCTTGGGGAGGGCCCAAAACGTCCCGATAAACTCATCTTT
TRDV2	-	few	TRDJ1	CACDRGTRNTDKLIF	TGTGCCTGTGACCGGGGTACCCGAAACACTGACAAACTCATCTTT
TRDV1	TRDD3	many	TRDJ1	CALGVPPWGIRLKLIF	TGTGCTCTTGGGGTCCCTCCCTGGGGGATACGCCTTAAACTCATCTTT
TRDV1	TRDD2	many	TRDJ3	CALVPFLRTGNCSWDTRQMFF	TGTGCTCTTGTGCCCTTCCTACGAACTGGGAACTGCTCCTGGGACACCCGACAGATGTTTTTC
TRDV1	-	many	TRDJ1	CALGEPSYPTTDKLIF	TGTGCTCTTGGGGAACCGTCCTACCCCACCACCGATAAACTCATCTTT
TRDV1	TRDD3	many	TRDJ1	CALGELFPLGALKLIF	TGTGCTCTTGGGGAACTTTTCCCCCTGGGGGCCCTTAAACTCATCTTT
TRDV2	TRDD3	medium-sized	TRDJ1	CACDTVLLAGDTGTDKLIF	TGTGCCTGTGACACCGTACTCCTAGCGGGGGATACGGGCACCGATAAACTCATCTTT
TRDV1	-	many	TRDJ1	CALGELEPDKLIF	TGTGCTCTTGGGGAACTGGAGCCCGATAAACTCATCTTT
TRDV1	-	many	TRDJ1	CALGELNKIPRGIGVDKLIF	TGTGCTCTTGGGGAACTAAACAAGATTCCTAGAGGGATCGGGGTCGATAAACTCATCTTT
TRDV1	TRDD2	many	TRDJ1	CALGGFPTPRELYTDKLIF	TGTGCTCTTGGGGGGTTTCCTACGCCCCGAGAACTATACACCGATAAACTCATCTTT
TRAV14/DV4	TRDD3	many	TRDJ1	CAMREGSPWGIRRYTDKLIF	TGTGCAATGAGAGAGGGCAGCCCCTGGGGGATACGCCGGTACACCGATAAACTCATCTTT
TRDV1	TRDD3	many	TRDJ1	CALGELSLPLYWGIREPLYTDKLIF	TGTGCTCTTGGGGAACTTTCCCTCCCCCTTTACTGGGGGATACGTGAACCGTTGTACACCGATAAACTCATCTTT
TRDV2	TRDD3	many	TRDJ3	CACDSVLGDIPSSWDTRQMFF	TGTGCCTGTGACAGCGTACTGGGGGATATCCCATCCTCCTGGGACACCCGACAGATGTTTTTC
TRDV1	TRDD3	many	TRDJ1	CALGERRGILRGYTTDKLIF	TGTGCTCTTGGGGAACGTCGGGGGATACTCAGGGGGTATACTACCGATAAACTCATCTTT
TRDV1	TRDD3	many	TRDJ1	CAISGDIGIYPEYWGITTDKLIF	TGTGCGATATCCGGGGATATAGGGATCTACCCTGAATACTGGGGGATCACCACCGATAAACTCATCTTT